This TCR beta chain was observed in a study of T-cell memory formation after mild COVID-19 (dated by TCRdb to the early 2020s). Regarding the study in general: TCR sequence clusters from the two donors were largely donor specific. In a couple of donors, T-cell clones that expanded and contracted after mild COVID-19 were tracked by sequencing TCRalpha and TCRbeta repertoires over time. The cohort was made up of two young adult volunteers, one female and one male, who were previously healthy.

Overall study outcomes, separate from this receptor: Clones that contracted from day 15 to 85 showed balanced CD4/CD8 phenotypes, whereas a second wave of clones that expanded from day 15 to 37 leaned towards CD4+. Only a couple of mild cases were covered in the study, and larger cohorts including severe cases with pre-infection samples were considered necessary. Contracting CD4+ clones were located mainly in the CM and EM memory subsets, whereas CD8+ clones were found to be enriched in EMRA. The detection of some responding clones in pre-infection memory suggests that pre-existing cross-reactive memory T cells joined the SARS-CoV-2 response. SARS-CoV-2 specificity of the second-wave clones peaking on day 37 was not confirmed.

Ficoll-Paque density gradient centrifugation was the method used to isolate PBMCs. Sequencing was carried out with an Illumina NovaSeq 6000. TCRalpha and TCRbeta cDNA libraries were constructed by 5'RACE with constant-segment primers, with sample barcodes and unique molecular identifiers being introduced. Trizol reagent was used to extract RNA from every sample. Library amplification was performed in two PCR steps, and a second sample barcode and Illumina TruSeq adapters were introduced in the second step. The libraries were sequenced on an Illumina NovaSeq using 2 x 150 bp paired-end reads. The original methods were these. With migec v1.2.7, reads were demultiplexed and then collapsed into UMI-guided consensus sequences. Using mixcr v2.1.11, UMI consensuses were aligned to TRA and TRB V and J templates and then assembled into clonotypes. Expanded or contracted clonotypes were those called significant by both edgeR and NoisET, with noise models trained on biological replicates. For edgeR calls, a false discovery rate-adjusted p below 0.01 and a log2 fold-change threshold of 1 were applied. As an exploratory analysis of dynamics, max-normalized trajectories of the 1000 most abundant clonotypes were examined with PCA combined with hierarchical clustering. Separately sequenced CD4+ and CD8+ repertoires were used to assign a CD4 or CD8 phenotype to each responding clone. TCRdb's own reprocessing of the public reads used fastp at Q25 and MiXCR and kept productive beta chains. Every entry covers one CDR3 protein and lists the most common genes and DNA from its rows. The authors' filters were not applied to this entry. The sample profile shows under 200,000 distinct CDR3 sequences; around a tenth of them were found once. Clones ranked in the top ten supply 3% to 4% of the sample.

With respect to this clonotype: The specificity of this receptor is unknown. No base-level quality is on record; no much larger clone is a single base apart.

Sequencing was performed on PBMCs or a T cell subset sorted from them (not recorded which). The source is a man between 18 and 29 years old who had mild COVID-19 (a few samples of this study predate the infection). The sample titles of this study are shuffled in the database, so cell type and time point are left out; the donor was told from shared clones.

For the CDR3, the sequence is CASSAPGGTSGGREQFF. The sequence in DNA is TGTGCCAGCAGCGCCCCGGGTGGGACTAGCGGGGGGCGGGAGCAGTTCTTC. The sequence is built from TRBV9 and TRBJ2-1, with 15 bases in between that match TRBD2. Including cysteine and phenylalanine, the CDR3 has 17 amino acids. CDR3 DNA only is kept here, 51 bases in frame from base 1. CDR1 is given as SGDLS and CDR2 as YYNGEE, both from the germline V gene. Ends trimmed: V by 3 bases, J by 10 bases; bases unmatched to a gene: 11.